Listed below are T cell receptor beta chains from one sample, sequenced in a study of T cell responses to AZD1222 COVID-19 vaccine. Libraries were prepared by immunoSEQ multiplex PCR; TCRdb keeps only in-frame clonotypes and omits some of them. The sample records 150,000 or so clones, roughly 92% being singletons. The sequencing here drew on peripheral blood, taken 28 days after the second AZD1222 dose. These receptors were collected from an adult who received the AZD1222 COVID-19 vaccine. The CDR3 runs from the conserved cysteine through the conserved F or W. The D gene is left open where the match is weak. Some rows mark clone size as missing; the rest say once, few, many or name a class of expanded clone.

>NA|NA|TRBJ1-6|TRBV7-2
CASSLVGGASNSPLHF
TGTGCCAGCAGCTTAGTTGGCGGAGCCTCAAATTCACCCCTCCACTTT
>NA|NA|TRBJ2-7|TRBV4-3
CASSQGTASSYEQYF
TGCGCCAGCAGCCAAGGGACAGCCAGCTCCTACGAGCAGTACTTC
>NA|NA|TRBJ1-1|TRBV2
CASSGPLMNTEAFF
TGTGCCAGCAGTGGGCCGCTTATGAACACTGAAGCTTTCTTT
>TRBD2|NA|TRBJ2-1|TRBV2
CASSELGTSGRVGEQFF
TGTGCCAGCAGTGAACTCGGGACTAGCGGGAGAGTGGGTGAGCAGTTCTTC
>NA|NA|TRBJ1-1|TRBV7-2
CASSVPRMNTEAFF
TGTGCCAGCAGTGTACCGAGAATGAACACTGAAGCTTTCTTT
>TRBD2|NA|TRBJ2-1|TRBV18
CASSPGTSGYNEQFF
TGTGCCAGCTCGCCGGGGACTAGCGGATACAATGAGCAGTTCTTC
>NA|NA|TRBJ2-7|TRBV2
CASSPGREQYF
TGTGCCAGCAGCCCAGGGCGCGAGCAGTACTTC
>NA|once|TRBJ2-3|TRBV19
CASGSGIFTDTQYF
TGTGCCAGCGGGTCGGGGATCTTCACAGATACGCAGTATTTT
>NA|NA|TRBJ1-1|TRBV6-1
CASSEARGRNTEAFF
TGTGCCAGCAGTGAAGCAAGAGGGCGGAACACTGAAGCTTTCTTT
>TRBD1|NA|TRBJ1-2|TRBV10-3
CAISERRTGVEYGYTF
TGTGCCATCAGTGAGCGCAGGACAGGGGTGGAATATGGCTACACCTTC
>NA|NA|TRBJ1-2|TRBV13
CASSLGTESDYGYTF
TGTGCCAGCAGCCTCGGGACGGAAAGCGACTATGGCTACACCTTC
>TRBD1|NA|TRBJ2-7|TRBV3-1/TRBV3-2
CASSPGTGGYEQYF
TGTGCCAGCAGCCCAGGGACAGGTGGGTACGAGCAGTACTTC
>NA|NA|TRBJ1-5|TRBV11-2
CASSLDRRGQPQHF
TGTGCCAGCAGCTTAGATCGTAGGGGTCAGCCCCAGCATTTT
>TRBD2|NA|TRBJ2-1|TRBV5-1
CASSLEGLAEQFF
TGCGCCAGCAGCTTGGAAGGACTAGCCGAGCAGTTCTTC
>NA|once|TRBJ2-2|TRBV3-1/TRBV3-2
CASSQPVRRVNTGELFF
TGTGCCAGCAGCCAACCCGTTCGCCGGGTTAACACCGGGGAGCTGTTTTTT
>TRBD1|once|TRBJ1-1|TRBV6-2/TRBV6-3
CASSFYTGGTEAFF
TGTGCCAGCAGTTTTTATACAGGGGGCACTGAAGCTTTCTTT
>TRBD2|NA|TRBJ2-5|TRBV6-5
CASSYGTSGSQETQYF
TGTGCCAGCAGTTACGGGACTAGCGGGAGTCAGGAGACCCAGTACTTC
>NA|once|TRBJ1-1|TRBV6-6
CASSYSNGALNTEAFF
TGTGCCAGCAGTTACTCGAACGGAGCCTTGAACACTGAAGCTTTCTTT
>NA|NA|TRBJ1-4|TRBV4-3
CASSRQGISNEKLFF
TGCGCCAGCAGCCGGCAGGGAATCTCTAATGAAAAACTGTTTTTT
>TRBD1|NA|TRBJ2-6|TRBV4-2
CASSQAGGSGANVLTF
TGTGCCAGCAGCCAAGCAGGGGGCTCTGGGGCCAACGTCCTGACTTTC
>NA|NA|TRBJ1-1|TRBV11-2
CASSLGTGLFTEAFF
TGTGCCAGCAGCTTAGGGACGGGGCTATTCACTGAAGCTTTCTTT
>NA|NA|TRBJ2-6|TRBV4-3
CASSQTAVNSGANVLTF
TGCGCCAGCAGCCAGACAGCGGTGAACTCTGGGGCCAACGTCCTGACTTTC
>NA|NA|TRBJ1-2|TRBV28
CASSLDSNYGYTF
TGTGCCAGCAGTTTAGACAGTAACTATGGCTACACCTTC
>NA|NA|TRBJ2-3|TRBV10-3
CAIQPSGTDTQYF
TGTGCCATCCAACCCAGCGGCACAGATACGCAGTATTTT
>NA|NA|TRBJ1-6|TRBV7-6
CASSVGTMDSPLHF
TGTGCCAGCAGCGTAGGGACAATGGATTCACCCCTCCACTTT
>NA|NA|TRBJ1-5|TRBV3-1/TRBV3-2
CASSQDRQPQHF
TGTGCCAGCAGCCAAGATCGTCAGCCCCAGCATTTT
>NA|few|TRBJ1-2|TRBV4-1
CASSLHGGDNYGYTF
TGCGCCAGCAGCCTCCATGGGGGGGATAACTATGGCTACACCTTC
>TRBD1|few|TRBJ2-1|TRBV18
CASSLQDRGLVFF
TGTGCCAGCTCTCTTCAGGACAGGGGCCTTGTGTTCTTC
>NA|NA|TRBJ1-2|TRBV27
CASSARERGYGYTF
TGTGCCAGCAGTGCAAGGGAGCGAGGCTATGGCTACACCTTC
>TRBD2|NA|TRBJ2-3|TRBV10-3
CAIRKQGTSGNTDTQYF
TGTGCCATCAGGAAGCAGGGGACTAGCGGCAACACAGATACGCAGTATTTT
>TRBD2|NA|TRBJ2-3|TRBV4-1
CASSQRLAASTDTQYF
TGCGCCAGCAGCCAACGACTAGCGGCTAGCACAGATACGCAGTATTTT
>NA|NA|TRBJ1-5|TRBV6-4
CASSREYSNQPQHF
TGTGCCAGCAGTAGAGAATATAGCAATCAGCCCCAGCATTTT
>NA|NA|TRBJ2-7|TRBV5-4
CASAPRGRLEEQYF
TGTGCCAGCGCCCCCCGGGGGCGCCTTGAAGAGCAGTACTTC
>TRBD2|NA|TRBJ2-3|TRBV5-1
CASSNSGMAGGSTDTQYF
TGCGCCAGCAGCAATTCGGGGATGGCGGGGGGATCCACAGATACGCAGTATTTT
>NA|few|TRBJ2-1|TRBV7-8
CASSLAGGSREVGQFF
TGTGCCAGCAGCTTAGCGGGGGGCAGCAGGGAGGTAGGGCAGTTCTTC
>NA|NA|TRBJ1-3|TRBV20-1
CSASTPGNTIYF
TGCAGTGCTAGTACTCCGGGAAACACCATATATTTT
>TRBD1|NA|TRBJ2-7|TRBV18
CASSPQGTGEGEQYF
TGTGCCAGCTCACCACAGGGGACAGGGGAAGGGGAGCAGTACTTC
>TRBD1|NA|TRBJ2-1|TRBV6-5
CASNPTGGNEQFF
TGTGCCAGTAACCCGACAGGGGGCAATGAGCAGTTCTTC
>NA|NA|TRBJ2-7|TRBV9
CASSVKGLGGEQYF
TGTGCCAGCAGCGTGAAGGGATTAGGAGGCGAGCAGTACTTC
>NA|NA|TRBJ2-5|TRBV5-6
CASNLGLKETQYF
TGTGCCAGCAACCTGGGACTCAAAGAGACCCAGTACTTC
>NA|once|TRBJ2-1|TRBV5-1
CASRPTYYNEQFF
TGCGCCAGCCGACCAACGTACTACAATGAGCAGTTCTTC
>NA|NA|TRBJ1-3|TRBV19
CASSGRRLSSGNTIYF
TGTGCCAGTAGTGGACGTCGACTGAGCTCTGGAAACACCATATATTTT
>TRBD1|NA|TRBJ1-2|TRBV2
CASSEFRQGEGYGYTF
TGTGCCAGCAGTGAATTCCGACAGGGAGAGGGCTATGGCTACACCTTC
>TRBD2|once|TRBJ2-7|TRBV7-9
CASSSRLAGTHEQYF
TGTGCCAGCAGCTCACGACTAGCGGGAACCCACGAGCAGTACTTC
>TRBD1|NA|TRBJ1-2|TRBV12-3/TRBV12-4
CASRTGTGNGYTF
TGTGCCAGCAGAACCGGGACAGGGAATGGCTACACCTTC
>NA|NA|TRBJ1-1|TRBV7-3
CASSGRRFGEAFF
TGTGCCAGCAGCGGCCGGCGTTTCGGTGAAGCTTTCTTT
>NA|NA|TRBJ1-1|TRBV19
CASTEPRGGLGTEAFF
TGTGCCAGTACTGAACCGCGGGGAGGGCTGGGAACTGAAGCTTTCTTT
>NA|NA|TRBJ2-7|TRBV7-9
CASSSKSGTNYEQYF
TGTGCCAGCAGCTCCAAAAGCGGGACAAACTACGAGCAGTACTTC
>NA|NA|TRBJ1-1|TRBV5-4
CASSFPQGVEAFF
TGTGCCAGCAGCTTTCCACAGGGAGTTGAAGCTTTCTTT
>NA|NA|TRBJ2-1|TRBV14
CASSSGTLYNEQFF
TGTGCCAGCTCTTCCGGGACACTATACAATGAGCAGTTCTTC
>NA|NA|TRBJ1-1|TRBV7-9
CASSLGQTMNTEAFF
TGTGCCAGCAGCTTAGGACAGACGATGAACACTGAAGCTTTCTTT
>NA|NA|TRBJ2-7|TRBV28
CASSFYGEYAYEQYF
TGTGCCAGCAGTTTTTACGGGGAGTACGCCTACGAGCAGTACTTC
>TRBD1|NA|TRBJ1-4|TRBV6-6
CATLETGTTNEKLFF
TGTGCCACCTTGGAGACAGGGACAACTAATGAAAAACTGTTTTTT
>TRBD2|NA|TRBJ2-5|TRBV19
CASSTPTSGRETQYF
TGTGCCAGTAGCACCCCTACTAGCGGGAGAGAGACCCAGTACTTC
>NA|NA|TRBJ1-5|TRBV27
CASSFGRSQPQHF
TGTGCCAGCAGCTTCGGGCGAAGCCAGCCCCAGCATTTT